This T cell receptor (beta chain) was recorded in a study of spatial heterogeneity in lung cancer. Study context: There were consistently more beta-chain sequences detected than alpha-chain sequences.

The table lists this clonotype with a few counts. Indicated time point: sample taken at primary tumor resection. Material for sequencing was whole RNA from tumor, nontumor lung or frozen PBMC, left unsorted. The donor group consisted of 55 to 85 patients who had untreated, early-stage non-small cell lung cancer. MiXCR, run by TCRdb on the 5' RACE reads, gives a single entry per CDR3 protein. The sample contains about 44,000 distinct CDR3 sequences, roughly an eighth of which appear only once. The V gene lost 8 bases and the J gene lost 8 bases, with 9 bases spanning the gap. Germline V lookup: CDR1 MNHEY, CDR2 SVGEGT. This CDR3 has 10 amino acids.

V gene TRBV6-2 or TRBV6-3 combines with J gene TRBJ1-1; D is unclear. The receptor comes from a male donor with early-stage non-small cell lung cancer. The specimen was PBMCs, collected at surgery. CDR3 region: CASGRVEAFF. CDR3 in DNA: TGTGCCAGCGGGAGGGTCGAAGCTTTCTTT.